The clone carrying this TCR beta chain was counted a single time. One base away lies a much larger clone, so this may be a sequencing read error. TCRbeta libraries were built with three rounds of nested PCR, modified from ARM-PCR. TCRdb ran MiXCR on the multiplex PCR reads and lists one entry per CDR3 protein. The data contain 90,000 to 130,000 distinct CDR3 sequences, under 90% of them singletons. The CDR3 contains 13 residues. Germline CDR1 and CDR2: SEHNR and FQNEAQ (reference sequence). Between the trimmed V and J ends, which lost 9 bases and 3 bases, there was a span of 14 bases. No cell sorting was done before RNA was extracted from the tissue. This record belongs to a study of tumor and adjacent non-tumor tissue in lung cancer.

The chain couples TRBV7-9 to TRBJ2-5, with unresolved D. The TCR sequence derives from a man aged 65-85 years with non-small cell lung cancer. The specimen sequenced was lung tumor tissue. CDR3 amino acids: CARSPLAKETQYF. The CDR3 DNA reads TGTGCCAGAAGCCCCCTGGCCAAAGAGACCCAGTACTTC.